This section outlines one T cell receptor beta chain sequence together with its context. Assay used: immunoSEQ multiplex PCR; TCRdb lists only in-frame clones, some missing. The repertoire holds about 180,000 clones, around nine tenths seen once, with more than 1.3% in the top ten. CDR3 length: 13 residues. Trimming took off 0 bases at V and 10 bases at J, with 13 bases between the two ends. Germline CDR1 is SGHRS and CDR2 is YFSETQ. This entry comes from a study of control samples from healthy donors and cancer patients. This rearrangement joins TRBV5-1 to TRBJ1-2; a weak D match, TRBD1 (5 bases). Sequencing input: blood. This sequence originates from a man in his thirties or forties in good health. The CDR3 here is CASSLGQLRTYTF. CDR3 nucleotide sequence: TGCGCCAGCAGCTTGGGACAGCTCAGGACCTACACCTTC.